This passage covers 7 T cell receptor beta chains from one sample sequenced in a study of T cells after yellow fever vaccination (dated by TCRdb to about 2019). In the paper's terms, the treatment or condition label means: live attenuated yellow fever vaccine strain. The library was built by means of 5' RACE. Sequencing was performed on an Illumina HiSeq 2500. TCRdb passed the public sequencing reads through fastp at Q25 and MiXCR, retaining productive beta sequences. CDR3 protein duplicates are merged, each entry listing the most common genes and DNA. The sample table contains some 670,000 distinct CDR3 sequences; only one count was recorded for approximately 13% of them. Clones ranked in the top ten supply under 15% of the sample. Sequenced material: PBMCs, taken on the day of the yellow fever booster vaccination. Receptors were obtained from a man aged 30-40 years who received the YFV17D yellow fever vaccine.

This clonotype was counted only a few times. This chain connects TRBV3-1 to TRBJ2-7; the D gene is possibly TRBD2 (6 bases). This CDR3 spans 13 amino acids. The germline V gene has CDR1 LGHDT and CDR2 YNNKEL (reference sequence). V dropped 3 bases and J dropped 4 bases, with 10 bases sitting between them. The DNA for the CDR3 is TGTGCCAGCAGCCACGGGAGTGTGTACGAGCAGTACTTC. Protein: CASSHGSVYEQYF.

The chain recombines TRBV7-2 with TRBJ2-1; the match to TRBD2 covers 9 bases. J lost 9 bases, V lost 3 bases, and 15 bases had no gene match. The CDR3 is 17 amino acids. Looked up from germline, CDR1 is SGHTA and CDR2 is FQGNSA. The DNA for the CDR3 is TGTGCCAGCAGCTTGTTCCCGGGACTAGCTCTGTACGGTGAGCAGTTCTTC. Encoded protein: CASSLFPGLALYGEQFF. The full variable domain, with the rest looked up from reference TRBV7-2 and TRBJ2-1, is GAGVSQSPSNKVTEKGKDVELRCDPISGHTALYWYRQSLGQGLEFLIYFQGNSAPDKSGLPSDRFSAERTGGSVSTLTIQRTQQEDSAVYLCASSLFPGLALYGEQFFGPGTRLTVL.

The chain carries TRBV12-3 or TRBV12-4 and TRBJ1-1; no firm D call. Trimming shortened V by 5 bases and J by 0 bases, and 4 bases separated the two germline ends. CDR3 size: 12 residues. Here the CDR3 DNA reads TGTGCCAGCAGTCATTTGAACACTGAAGCTTTCTTT. Translation gives CASSHLNTEAFF.

A few counts support this clonotype. The rearrangement uses TRBV29-1 and TRBJ2-1; D might be TRBD1 or TRBD2, each matching 6 bases. The germline V gene has CDR1 SQVTM and CDR2 ANQGSEA. Trimming removed 6 bases at V and 8 bases at J, with 23 bases between. This CDR3 is 15 amino acids long. The CDR3 DNA is TGCAGCGTCGAGGGGGGAGGAGAGCCCCGCGATGAGCAGTTCTTC. Its translation: CSVEGGGEPRDEQFF.

Here the CDR3 DNA reads TGTGCCAGCAGCTTACGGGCGGGGGAGTACGAGCAGTACTTC. Its protein is CASSLRAGEYEQYF. The chain employs TRBV7-6 and TRBJ2-7, with 7 nucleotides matching TRBD2. After removal of 2 bases from V and 4 bases from J, the junction contained 5 bases not matched to a gene. The CDR3 has 14 amino acids. Germline CDR1 reads SGHVS; CDR2 reads FNYEAQ. The whole variable domain, remainder taken from reference TRBV7-6 and TRBJ2-7, is GAGVSQSPRYKVTKRGQDVALRCDPISGHVSLYWYRQALGQGPEFLTYFNYEAQQDKSGLPNDRFSAERPEGSISTLTIQRTEQRDSAMYRCASSLRAGEYEQYFGPGTRLTVT.

The gene calls are TRBV4-3 and TRBJ2-3; 8 bases match TRBD2. This CDR3 has 20 amino acids. V dropped 0 bases and J dropped 11; count of bases not matched to a gene: 25. Germline loops: CDR1 LGHNA, CDR2 YSLEER. The CDR3 bases are TGCGCCAGCAGCCAAGATCAGATCTACGTGAGAGCGGGAGAGGAGAGGGAGCAGTATTTT. Translation gives CASSQDQIYVRAGEEREQYF.

The genes are TRBV20-1 and TRBJ2-7, with unresolved D. Deletions cut 4 bases from V and 0 bases from J, with 13 bases between. Germline V gene lookup returns CDR1 DFQATT and CDR2 SNEGSKA (reference sequence). The CDR3 has 14 amino acids. As DNA, the CDR3 is TGCAGTGCTACCGCCCCTGACCTCTCCTACGAGCAGTACTTC. Its protein is CSATAPDLSYEQYF.